This entry features one T cell receptor (beta chain) sequence. This record comes from a study of shared clonotypes between healthy human individuals. For sorted subsets, 150 to 250 ng DNA per replicate equaled about 30,000 T cell genomes. The assay was immunoSEQ multiplex PCR, and TCRdb's table has in-frame clones only and misses some. This sample carries approximately 2,000,000 clones, just over 90% of them seen once, and the ten largest clones take approximately 1.7%. Cells designated naive CD8 were CD45RO-negative and were positively selected for CCR7, with terminally differentiated effector memory CD45RA+ cells excluded. CDR1 SGHTS and CDR2 YDEGEE come from the germline V gene. The CDR3 is 14 amino acids. V lost 2 bases, J lost 5 bases, and 6 bases stayed unmatched.

The sample consisted of naive CD8+ T cells from PBMCs. This sequence was found in a man between 18 and 29 years old in good health. Some clones in this sample may be carry-over from other donors' samples. The chain carries TRBV5-8 and TRBJ2-7, with 8 bases aligning to TRBD1. CDR3 residues: CASSLRQGWHEQYF. Written as DNA, the CDR3 is TGTGCCAGCAGCTTAAGACAGGGGTGGCACGAGCAGTACTTC.